This is a list of T cell receptor beta chains from one sample in a study of neoadjuvant nivolumab and ipilimumab in lung cancer. Sequenced by immunoSEQ multiplex PCR; TCRdb stores in-frame clones only, minus some. The sample yields roughly 14,000 clones, 65% to 75% seen once. The sample in question was peripheral blood, obtained after neoadjuvant nivolumab, alone or with ipilimumab, at or shortly before surgery. These receptors came from an adult with non-small cell lung cancer. CDR3s leave out the opening cysteine and the closing phenylalanine or tryptophan. Fields, in order: V gene, CDR3 protein.

TRBV30	AWTGYGEQY
TRBV7-2	ASSLGGLYEQY
TRBV5-1	ASSSQGSQETQY
TRBV29-1	SGAGPGGGNTEAF
TRBV29-1	SVGGWYEQY
TRBV29-1	SVVPGGSNEQF
TRBV5-1	ASSFREGQAGELF
TRBV30	AWSVGPDQPQH
TRBV30	ACQTRSHDTQY
TRBV30	AWSTGPQY
TRBV10-2	ASTGQAPYEQY
TRBV7-3	ASSLWPPTGIGKDEQY
TRBV5-1	TSSPGGRLLYGYT
TRBV7-9	ASSFGTTYEQY
TRBV30	AWDGGYQETQY
TRBV7-6	ASSLVGVGTEAF
TRBV7-9	ASSLRGTSVYEQY
TRBV5-1	ASSFTGTEAF
TRBV7-2	ASSLARLGLGEQY
TRBV2	ASSEWENYGYT
TRBV18	ASSPGQGDHGYT
TRBV18	ASSPIGTATGELF
TRBV7-9	ASSLGTAGKGEQY
TRBV7-9	ASSSGLQYTDTQY
TRBV7-9	ASSLYGQSNQPQH
TRBV30	AWSVTDYVEAF
TRBV6-1	ASTFGGTEAF
TRBV6-1	ASSLRLVEETQY
TRBV7-9	ASSLDVSGYT
TRBV5-1	ASSSGTATNEKLF
TRBV7-9	ASRHGRLPYGYT
TRBV29-1	SVAAGNEQY
TRBV5-1	ASSQGQVRGEAF
TRBV18	ASSATGTGAYEQY
TRBV30	AWQTGNTPQH